This TCR beta chain appears in the sequencing data of a study of shared clonotypes between healthy human individuals. It was at deep level that the assay was run. Each PCR replicate from the sorted subsets contained 200 to 250 ng DNA, which is tens of thousands of T cell genomes. TCRdb's copy holds only in-frame clones and misses some; the assay was immunoSEQ multiplex PCR. The sample yields approximately 1.5 million clones, about 98.5% seen once. Findings and limits, study-wide: Despite large depth, rarefaction showed incomplete sorted-subset sequencing.

Germline values: CDR1 SGDLS, CDR2 YYNGEE. The CDR3 is 13 residues long. The V end lost 0 bases, the J end lost 0 bases, and 4 bases lay between the germline ends. With respect to this clone: As yet, its antigen is unknown. This sample includes further DNA sequences coding for the same CDR3.

This sequence joins TRBV9 and TRBJ2-7; D unresolved. The sample comprised naive CD4+ T cells sorted from blood. Subset reported: CD45RA+ positively selected. The origin of this receptor is a man aged 25-40 years in good health. The CDR3: CASSVGNSYEQYF. The CDR3, as DNA: TGTGCCAGCAGCGTAGGAAACTCCTACGAGCAGTACTTC.